This is a list of T cell receptor beta chains from one sample in a study of HIV-infected children after antiretroviral therapy interruption. MiXCR, applied by TCRdb to the 3' RACE reads, yields one record per CDR3 protein. The sample contains more than 85,000 distinct CDR3 sequences, 6.9% of which appear only once. This specimen consisted of CD45RA+ CD4+ T cells from PBMCs, pooled from several time points, obtained from a donor given antiretroviral therapy, either interrupted or continuous. Receptors were obtained from a pool of human donors with HIV. The CDR3 runs from the conserved cysteine through the conserved F or W. The D gene is left open where the match is weak. Rows may omit the clone size; those that give it use once, few, many or a size class.

V gene	J gene	D gene	clone size	CDR3 DNA	CDR3 protein
TRBV7-9	TRBJ1-3	.	many	TGTGCCAGCAGCTTCGGAGGAAACACCATATATTTT	CASSFGGNTIYF
TRBV5-1	TRBJ1-1	TRBD1	.	TGCGCCAGCAGCCGGGTCGTGGGACAGGGTTTGTCGGAAGCTTTCTTT	CASSRVVGQGLSEAFF
TRBV6-2/TRBV6-3	TRBJ1-2	TRBD1	many	TGTGCCAGCAGTTACCAGGGGGCTAGAACCTATGGCTACACCTTC	CASSYQGARTYGYTF
TRBV24-1	TRBJ2-1	TRBD2	many	TGTGCCACCAGTGACCCACTAGCGGGGGGGGTCTCCTACAATGAGCAGTTCTTC	CATSDPLAGGVSYNEQFF
TRBV5-4	TRBJ2-7	.	many	TGTGCCAGCAGCTTGTCGCAGACATCAACCTACGAGCAGTACTTC	CASSLSQTSTYEQYF
TRBV12-3/TRBV12-4	TRBJ1-2	.	many	TGTGCTAGTGGTGAAGGCTTCGCCTATGGCTACACCTTC	CASGEGFAYGYTF
TRBV7-9	TRBJ2-1	.	many	TGTGCCAGCAGCCCCCGGACTCGCCTATTCTACAATGAGCAGTTCTTC	CASSPRTRLFYNEQFF
TRBV24-1	TRBJ1-5	.	many	TGTGCCACCAGTGATAATGTCGGCCCCCAGCATTTT	CATSDNVGPQHF
TRBV6-1	TRBJ2-3	.	many	TGTGCCAGCAGTGACTACGTCGGAGGGACCCAGGTTGCAGATACGCAGTATTTT	CASSDYVGGTQVADTQYF
TRBV7-8	TRBJ2-7	.	many	TGTGCCAGCAGCCCAACCACTACCTCTGGGCAGTACTTC	CASSPTTTSGQYF
TRBV10-3	TRBJ1-1	TRBD1	few	TGTGCCATCAGGACAGGGGCGAACACTGAAGCTTTCTTT	CAIRTGANTEAFF
TRBV20-1	TRBJ2-1	TRBD1	.	TGCAGTGCCCCGGACAGGGACAATGAGCAGTTCTTC	CSAPDRDNEQFF
TRBV29-1	TRBJ2-1	TRBD2	many	TGCAGCGTAGAAGGACTAGCGGGAGGTTCCGACAATGAGCAGTTCTTC	CSVEGLAGGSDNEQFF
TRBV12-3/TRBV12-4	TRBJ2-3	TRBD2	few	TGTGCCAGCAGTCTCCGGGGGGAGGAGGCGGATACGCAGTATTTT	CASSLRGEEADTQYF
TRBV7-9	TRBJ1-6	TRBD1	many	TGTGCCAGCAGTTACGGACAGGGAGGATATTCACCCCTCCACTTT	CASSYGQGGYSPLHF
TRBV2	TRBJ2-6	TRBD1	medium-sized	TGTGCCAGCAGCCGGGACAGCTTTAGCTCTGGGGCCAACGTCCTGACTTTC	CASSRDSFSSGANVLTF
TRBV9	TRBJ1-1	.	.	TGTGCCAGCAGCGTAGCAAGGAAGAACACTGAAGCTTTCTTT	CASSVARKNTEAFF
TRBV11-2	TRBJ2-1	.	many	TGTGCCAGCAGCATCTCAGGGGGGAGCTCCTACAATGAGCAGTTCTTC	CASSISGGSSYNEQFF
TRBV6-1	TRBJ2-3	TRBD2	.	TGTGCCAGCAGAGATAGCGGGGATACAGATACGCAGTATTTT	CASRDSGDTDTQYF
TRBV20-1	TRBJ2-1	TRBD2	many	TGCAGTGCACCCCACCTAGCGGGATCCCCCAATGAGCAGTTCTTC	CSAPHLAGSPNEQFF
TRBV9	TRBJ2-2	.	few	TGTGCCAGCAGCGTAGTAGGCTCCCCCAACACCGGGGAGCTGTTTTTT	CASSVVGSPNTGELFF
TRBV18	TRBJ2-7	.	many	TGTGCCAGCTCACCATCCCGGGGAGTCTACGAGCAGTACTTC	CASSPSRGVYEQYF
TRBV20-1	TRBJ2-3	TRBD1	many	TGCAGTGCAGAAGGGACAGGGAATACAGATACGCAGTATTTT	CSAEGTGNTDTQYF
TRBV3-1	TRBJ2-3	TRBD1	many	TGTGCCAGCAGCCGAGGCCGGGACAGGGGGAGAGATACGCAGTATTTT	CASSRGRDRGRDTQYF
TRBV3-1	TRBJ2-1	.	.	TGTGCCAGCAGCCCAAACCCGGTGCGCTCCTACAATGAGCAGTTCTTC	CASSPNPVRSYNEQFF
TRBV30	TRBJ2-7	TRBD1	many	TGTGCCTGGACCGTTTCACCCGGACAGGGGGCGCGTTTC	CAWTVSPGQGARF